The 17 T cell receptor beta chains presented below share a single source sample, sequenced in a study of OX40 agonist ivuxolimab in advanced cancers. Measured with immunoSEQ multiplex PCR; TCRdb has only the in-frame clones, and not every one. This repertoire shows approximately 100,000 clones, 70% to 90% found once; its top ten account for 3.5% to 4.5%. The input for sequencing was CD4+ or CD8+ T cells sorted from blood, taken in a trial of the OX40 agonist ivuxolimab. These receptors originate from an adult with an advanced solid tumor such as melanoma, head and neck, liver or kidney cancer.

This CDR3 is CATSRARSSGKETQYF. In DNA, the CDR3 is TGTGCCACCAGCAGAGCTAGGTCTAGCGGGAAAGAGACCCAGTACTTC. The chain combines TRBV15 with TRBJ2-5; 9 bases are shared with TRBD2. V was clipped by 1 base and J by 3 bases; unmatched bases: 6. The germline V gene encodes CDR1 LNHNV and CDR2 YYDKDF (reference sequence). The CDR3 runs 16 residues.

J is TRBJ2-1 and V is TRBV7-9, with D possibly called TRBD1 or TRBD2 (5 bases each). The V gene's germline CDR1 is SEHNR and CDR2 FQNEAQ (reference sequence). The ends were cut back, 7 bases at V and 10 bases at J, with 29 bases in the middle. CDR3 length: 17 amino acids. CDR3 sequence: CASTFPGTPFEDLEQFF. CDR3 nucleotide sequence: TGTGCCAGCACCTTTCCCGGGACCCCCTTTGAGGACTTGGAGCAGTTCTTC.

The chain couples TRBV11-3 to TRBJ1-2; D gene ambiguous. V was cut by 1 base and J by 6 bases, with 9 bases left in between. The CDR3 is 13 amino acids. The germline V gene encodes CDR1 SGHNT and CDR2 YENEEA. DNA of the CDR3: TGTGCCAGCAGCTTAGTCGATTCTGATGGCTACACCTTC. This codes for CASSLVDSDGYTF.

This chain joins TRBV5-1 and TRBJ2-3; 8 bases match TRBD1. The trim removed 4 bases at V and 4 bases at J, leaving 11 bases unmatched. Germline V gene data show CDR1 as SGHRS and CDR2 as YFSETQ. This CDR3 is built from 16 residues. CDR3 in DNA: TGCGCCAGCAGCGTCCCGGACAGGGTGTTTTCAGATACGCAGTATTTT. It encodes CASSVPDRVFSDTQYF. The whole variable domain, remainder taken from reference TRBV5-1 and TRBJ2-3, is KAGVTQTPRYLIKTRGQQVTLSCSPISGHRSVSWYQQTPGQGLQFLFEYFSETQRNKGNFPGRFSGRQFSNSRSEMNVSTLELGDSALYLCASSVPDRVFSDTQYFGPGTRLTVL.

The CDR3 loop is CASSLEVDGANVLTF. CDR3 DNA: TGTGCCAGCAGCTTAGAGGTGGATGGGGCCAACGTCCTGACTTTC. The V and J genes are TRBV11-2 and TRBJ2-6; no definite D call. The CDR3 has 15 amino acids. Trimming stripped 0 bases from V and 3 bases from J, with 6 bases between. CDR1 SGHAT and CDR2 FQNNGV come from the germline V gene.

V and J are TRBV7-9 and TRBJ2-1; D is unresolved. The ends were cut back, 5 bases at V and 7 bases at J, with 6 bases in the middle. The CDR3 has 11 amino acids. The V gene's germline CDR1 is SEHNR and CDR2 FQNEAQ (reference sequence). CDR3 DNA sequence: TGTGCCAGCAGCAACCTGAATGAGCAGTTCTTC. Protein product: CASSNLNEQFF.

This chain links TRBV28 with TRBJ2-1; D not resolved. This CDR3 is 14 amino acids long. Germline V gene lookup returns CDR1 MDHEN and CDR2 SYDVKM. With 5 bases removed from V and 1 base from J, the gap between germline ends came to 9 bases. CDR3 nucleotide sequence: TGTGCCAGCAGTCCCCCTAGTTCCTACAATGAGCAGTTCTTC. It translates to CASSPPSSYNEQFF.

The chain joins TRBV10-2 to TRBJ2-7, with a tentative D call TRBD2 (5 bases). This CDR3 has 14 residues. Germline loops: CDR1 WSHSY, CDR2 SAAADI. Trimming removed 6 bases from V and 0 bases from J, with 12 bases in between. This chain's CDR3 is CASSHGLSSYEQYF. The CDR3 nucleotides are TGCGCCAGCAGCCACGGACTCAGCTCCTACGAGCAGTACTTC.

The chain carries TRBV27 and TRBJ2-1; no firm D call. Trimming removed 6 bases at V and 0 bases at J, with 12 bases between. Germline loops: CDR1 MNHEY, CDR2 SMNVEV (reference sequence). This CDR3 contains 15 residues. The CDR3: CASSPYFRSYNEQFF. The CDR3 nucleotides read TGTGCCAGCAGCCCATACTTTCGCTCCTACAATGAGCAGTTCTTC.

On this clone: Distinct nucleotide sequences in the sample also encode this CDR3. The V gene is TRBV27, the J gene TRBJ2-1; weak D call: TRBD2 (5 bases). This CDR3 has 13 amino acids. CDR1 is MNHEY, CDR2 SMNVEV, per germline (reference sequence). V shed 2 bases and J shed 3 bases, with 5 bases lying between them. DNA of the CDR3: TGTGCCAGCAGTTTAGCGGGCTACAATGAGCAGTTCTTC. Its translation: CASSLAGYNEQFF.

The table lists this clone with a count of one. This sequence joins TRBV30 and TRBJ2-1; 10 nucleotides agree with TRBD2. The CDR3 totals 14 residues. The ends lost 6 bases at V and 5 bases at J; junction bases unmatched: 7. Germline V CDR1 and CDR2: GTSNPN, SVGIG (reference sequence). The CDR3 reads CACLAGEYHNEQFF. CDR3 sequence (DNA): TGTGCCTGTCTAGCGGGAGAATACCACAATGAGCAGTTCTTC.

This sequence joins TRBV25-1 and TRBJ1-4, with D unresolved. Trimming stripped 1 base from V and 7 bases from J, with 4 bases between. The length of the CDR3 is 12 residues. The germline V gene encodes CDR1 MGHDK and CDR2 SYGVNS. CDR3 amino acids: CASSELGEKLFF. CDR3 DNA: TGTGCCAGCAGTGAATTGGGTGAAAAACTGTTTTTT.

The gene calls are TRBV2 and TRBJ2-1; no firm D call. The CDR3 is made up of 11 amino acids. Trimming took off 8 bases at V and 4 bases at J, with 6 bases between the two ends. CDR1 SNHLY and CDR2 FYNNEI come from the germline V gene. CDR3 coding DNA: TGTGCCAGCGGGGTTTACAATGAGCAGTTCTTC. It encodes CASGVYNEQFF.

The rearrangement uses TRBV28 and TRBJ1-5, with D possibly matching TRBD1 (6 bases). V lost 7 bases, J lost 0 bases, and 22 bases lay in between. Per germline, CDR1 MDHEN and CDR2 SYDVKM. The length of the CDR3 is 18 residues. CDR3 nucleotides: TGTGCCAGCACGAGGTACGTGCTACAGGGATATAGCAATCAGCCCCAGCATTTT. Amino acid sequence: CASTRYVLQGYSNQPQHF.

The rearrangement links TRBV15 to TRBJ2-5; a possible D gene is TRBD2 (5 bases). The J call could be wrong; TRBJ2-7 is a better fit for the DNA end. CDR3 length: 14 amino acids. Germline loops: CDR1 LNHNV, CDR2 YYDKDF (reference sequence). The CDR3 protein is CATSRGAAPGEQYF. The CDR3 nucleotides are TGTGCCACCAGCAGAGGAGCGGCGCCGGGCGAGCAGTACTTC.

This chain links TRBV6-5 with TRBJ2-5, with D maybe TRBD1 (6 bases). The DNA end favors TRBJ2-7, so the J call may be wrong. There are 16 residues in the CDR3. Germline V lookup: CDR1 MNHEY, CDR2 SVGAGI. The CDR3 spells CASSYTSGAFSYEQYF. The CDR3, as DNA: TGTGCCAGCAGTTACACCTCAGGGGCCTTCTCCTACGAGCAGTACTTC.

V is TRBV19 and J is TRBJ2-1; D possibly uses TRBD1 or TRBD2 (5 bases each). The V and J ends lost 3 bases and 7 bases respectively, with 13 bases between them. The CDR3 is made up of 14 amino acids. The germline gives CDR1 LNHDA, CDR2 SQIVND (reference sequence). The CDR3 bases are TGTGCCAGTAGTATCGGGTCTGGGGGAAATGAGCAGTTCTTC. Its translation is CASSIGSGGNEQFF.